This T cell receptor (beta chain) was identified during a study of blood T cell repertoires in COVID-19. Overall study context: Spain, Italy and the United States supplied samples that represented acute and convalescent COVID-19. T cells, B-cell-depleted T cells, or PBMCs supplied cDNA or gDNA.

Authors' processing steps: How many nucleated cells were present was estimated from reference gene primer amplification. Libraries were prepared by immunoSEQ multiplex PCR; TCRdb keeps only in-frame clonotypes and omits some of them. Clone size and the V and J calls come from that table; the DNA yielded D and trimming. The table shows approximately 300,000 clones, with about nine tenths occurring only once. CDR3 length: 17 amino acids. Germline lookup yields CDR1 LGHNA and CDR2 YNFKEQ. V was pared by 3 bases and J by 2 bases, with 17 bases between. The chain links TRBV4-2 to TRBJ2-1, with D possibly being TRBD2 (5 bases). The sequencing sample was made of peripheral blood. The TCR comes from a man between 18 and 29 years old with active or convalescent COVID-19. The DNA for the CDR3 is TGTGCCAGCAGCCAGTATGGACTCCAACCCGCCTACAATGAGCAGTTCTTC. This translates into CASSQYGLQPAYNEQFF.